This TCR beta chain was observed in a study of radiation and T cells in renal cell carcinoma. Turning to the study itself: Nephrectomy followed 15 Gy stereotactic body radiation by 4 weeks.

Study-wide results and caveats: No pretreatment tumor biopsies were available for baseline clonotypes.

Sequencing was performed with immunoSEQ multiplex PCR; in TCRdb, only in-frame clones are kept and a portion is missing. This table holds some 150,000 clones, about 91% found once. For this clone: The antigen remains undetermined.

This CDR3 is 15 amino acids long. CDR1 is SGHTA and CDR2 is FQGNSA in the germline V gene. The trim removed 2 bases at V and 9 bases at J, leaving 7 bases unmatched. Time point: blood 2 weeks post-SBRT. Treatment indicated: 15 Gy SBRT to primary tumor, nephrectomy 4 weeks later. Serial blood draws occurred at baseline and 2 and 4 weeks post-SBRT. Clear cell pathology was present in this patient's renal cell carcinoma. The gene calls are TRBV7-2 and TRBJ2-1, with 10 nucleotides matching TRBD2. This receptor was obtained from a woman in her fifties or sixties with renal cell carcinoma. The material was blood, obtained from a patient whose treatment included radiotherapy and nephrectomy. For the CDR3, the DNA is TGTGCCAGCAGCTTAAAAGCGGGGGGGCTCATTGAGCAGTTCTTC. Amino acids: CASSLKAGGLIEQFF.